This T cell receptor (beta chain) appears in the sequencing data of a study of regulatory T cells in long-lasting Graves disease. Study observations and caveats: A limited number of samples was an acknowledged limitation. Persistent disease preferred TRBV28, TRBJ1-2 and TRBJ2-5.

The CDR3 runs to 12 residues. The germline V gene encodes CDR1 ENHRY and CDR2 SYGVKD. Between the trimmed V and J ends, which lost 10 bases and 3 bases, there was a span of 9 bases. Arm-PCR of CDR3 regions and iRepertoire HTBI primers were the basis on which TCR beta libraries were built. TCRdb independently ran MiXCR on the multiplex PCR reads; one entry per CDR3 protein. The table shows approximately 500,000 distinct CDR3 sequences, with roughly 21% occurring only once. Regarding this clonotype: Its antigen is undetermined.

Time point meaning: persistent/refractory GD, antithyroid drugs over 5 years with positive TRAb. After RNA was extracted from PBMCs, the TCR library was made from it. An endocrinology department in Xi'an, China, supplied the patients. This sequence originates from a female donor with Graves disease. The sequencing used peripheral blood mononuclear cells (PBMCs), collected when the disease was refractory, from a patient treated with antithyroid drugs. The chain couples TRBV10-3 to TRBJ2-2; no reliable D call. The CDR3 loop is CATSGDTGELFF. CDR3 nucleotides: TGTGCCACCTCAGGAGACACCGGGGAGCTGTTTTTT.